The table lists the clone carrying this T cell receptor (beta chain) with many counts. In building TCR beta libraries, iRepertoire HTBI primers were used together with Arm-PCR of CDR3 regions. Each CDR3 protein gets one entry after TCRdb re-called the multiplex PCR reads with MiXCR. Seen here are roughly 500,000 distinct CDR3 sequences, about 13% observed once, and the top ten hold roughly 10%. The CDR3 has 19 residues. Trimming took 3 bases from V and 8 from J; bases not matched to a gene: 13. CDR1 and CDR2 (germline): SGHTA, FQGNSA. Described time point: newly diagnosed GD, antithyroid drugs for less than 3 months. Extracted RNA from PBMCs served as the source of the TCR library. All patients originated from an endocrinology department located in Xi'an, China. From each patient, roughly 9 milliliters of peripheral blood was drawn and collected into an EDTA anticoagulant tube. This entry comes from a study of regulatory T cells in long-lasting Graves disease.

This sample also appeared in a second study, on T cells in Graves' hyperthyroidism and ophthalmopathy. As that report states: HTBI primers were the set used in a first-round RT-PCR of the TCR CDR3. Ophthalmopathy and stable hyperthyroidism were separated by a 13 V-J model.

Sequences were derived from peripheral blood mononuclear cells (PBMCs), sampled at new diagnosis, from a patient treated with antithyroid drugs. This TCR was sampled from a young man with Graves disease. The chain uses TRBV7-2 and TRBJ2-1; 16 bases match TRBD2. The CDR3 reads CASSLGLAGGTGRLDEQFF. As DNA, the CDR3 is TGTGCCAGCAGCTTGGGACTAGCGGGAGGGACTGGGAGGCTCGATGAGCAGTTCTTC.